The clone carrying this T cell receptor (beta chain) was detected a few times. Its antigen is not identified. Germline V lookup: CDR1 MGHDK, CDR2 SYGVNS. V shed 5 bases, J shed 4 bases, and the junction held 9 bases outside the gene matches. The length of the CDR3 is 16 residues. TCRdb's copy holds only in-frame clones and misses some; the assay was immunoSEQ multiplex PCR. Among 90,000 to 120,000 clones listed, approximately 85% were seen once. This sample is part of a study of cytomegalovirus exposure and HLA in healthy donors. Study-wide results and limits: Across donors, most TCRs were seen rarely, yet some public ones were widespread. A classifier reportedly called cytomegalovirus status with high sensitivity and specificity. Researchers counted 164 TCR beta chains as cytomegalovirus-associated. First-cohort TCR clusters tended to co-occur in the roughly 130 validation repertoires, a later analysis found.

This sequence was found in a woman between 18 and 30 years old in good health and CMV-seronegative. The sequenced sample was PBMCs. The chain recombines TRBV25-1 with TRBJ2-5; 11 bases are a match to TRBD2. The CDR3 protein is CASSSSSGGTVETQYF. The DNA for the CDR3 is TGTGCCAGCAGTTCTTCTAGCGGGGGGACTGTAGAGACCCAGTACTTC.